A selection of T cell receptor beta chains follows, all from one sample in a study of T cell responses to AZD1222 COVID-19 vaccine. Only in-frame clones appear in the TCRdb table, and some are missing; sequencing was by immunoSEQ multiplex PCR. The repertoire consists of about 110,000 clones, with 85% to 90% occurring once and the leading ten covering around 3.2%. The sequencing used peripheral blood, collected on day 0 of AZD1222 vaccination. Receptors were obtained from an adult in good health. Each CDR3 is given with its conserved first and last residue. A D gene is named only where the DNA matches it firmly. The size field is filled for only some rows; it gives once, few, many or a size class.

-	TRBV6-5	TRBJ1-5	-	TGTGCCAGCAGTTACCACAGCAATCAGCCCCAGCATTTT	CASSYHSNQPQHF
-	TRBV11-2	TRBJ2-7	-	TGTGCCAGCAGCCCCAGTTTCCGGGATACATCCCACGAGCAGTACTTC	CASSPSFRDTSHEQYF
-	TRBV25-1	TRBJ1-6	-	TGTGCCAGCAGTGATTTTGTATCACCCCTCCACTTT	CASSDFVSPLHF
-	TRBV7-8	TRBJ1-6	-	TGTGCCAGCAGCTTAGAAGGCAGCTCCTATAATTCACCCCTCCACTTT	CASSLEGSSYNSPLHF
-	TRBV30	TRBJ1-1	TRBD1	TGTGCCTGGAGGGGACAGGGGCGGAACACTGAAGCTTTCTTT	CAWRGQGRNTEAFF
-	TRBV29-1	TRBJ2-1	-	TGCAGCGTTCCCACGCCAGTGGGCAATGAGCAGTTCTTC	CSVPTPVGNEQFF
-	TRBV3-1/TRBV3-2	TRBJ1-2	-	TGTGCCAGCAGCCAAGAGTACAGGGTTGGAGGCTACACCTTC	CASSQEYRVGGYTF
-	TRBV2	TRBJ2-2	-	TGTGCCAGCAGTTACCAGGGCCCTTCGAACACCGGGGAGCTGTTTTTT	CASSYQGPSNTGELFF
-	TRBV5-1	TRBJ1-1	-	TGCGCCAGCAGTCAAGCCGGTTTTTCCGAGACTGAAGCTTTCTTT	CASSQAGFSETEAFF
once	TRBV3-1/TRBV3-2	TRBJ1-6	-	TGTGCCAGCAGCCAAGTGCTGCGAAATTCACCCCTCCACTTT	CASSQVLRNSPLHF